Listed below are T cell receptor beta chains from one sample, sequenced in a study of blood T cells in healthy people across ages. Using its own MiXCR run on the 5' RACE reads, TCRdb lists one record per CDR3 protein. Of approximately 1,000,000 distinct CDR3 sequences listed, 40% to 55% are singletons. The sequenced sample consisted of blood. These receptors all stem from a woman aged 55-75 years in good health. Each CDR3 is given with its conserved first and last residue. The D gene is left open where the match is weak. A clone size is listed for some rows: how often the clone was seen (once, few, many), or a class if it is expanded.

size: .; V: TRBV7-6; D: .; J: TRBJ1-6; DNA: TGTGCCAGCAGCCGAGGCGGGACTACCAATTCACCCCCCCACTTT; CDR3: CASSRGGTTNSPPHF
size: .; V: TRBV13; D: TRBD2; J: TRBJ2-6; DNA: TGTGCCAGCAGCTACCGGCTAGCGGGGTTCTCTGGGGCCAACGTCCTGACTTTC; CDR3: CASSYRLAGFSGANVLTF
size: once; V: TRBV29-1; D: .; J: TRBJ1-2; DNA: TGCAGCGTTGACTCGGGGGGGTATGGCTACACCTTC; CDR3: CSVDSGGYGYTF
size: few; V: TRBV6-1; D: .; J: TRBJ1-2; DNA: TGTGCCAGCAGTGAACTTCTAGGTATCTATGGCTACACCTTC; CDR3: CASSELLGIYGYTF
size: .; V: TRBV7-6; D: TRBD2; J: TRBJ2-1; DNA: TGTGCCAGCAGCTTAGCACACACTAGCGTCTACAATGAGCAGTTCTTC; CDR3: CASSLAHTSVYNEQFF
size: many; V: TRBV13; D: .; J: TRBJ2-4; DNA: TGTGCCAGCAGCTTGGCGGGACCCAAAAACATTCAGTACTTC; CDR3: CASSLAGPKNIQYF
size: few; V: TRBV2; D: .; J: TRBJ2-1; DNA: TGTGCCAGCAGTGACGGGGGTTCGTGGGAGCAGTTCTTC; CDR3: CASSDGGSWEQFF
size: .; V: TRBV2; D: TRBD2; J: TRBJ2-3; DNA: TGTGCCAGCAGTTGGCCGACTAGCGGGGCGGCACGCACAGATACGCAGTATTTT; CDR3: CASSWPTSGAARTDTQYF
size: few; V: TRBV5-1; D: .; J: TRBJ2-2; DNA: TGCGCCAGCGCCCCGGGACTCCTTCTTCCCACCGTCACCGGGGAGCTGTTTTTT; CDR3: CASAPGLLLPTVTGELFF
size: few; V: TRBV24-1; D: TRBD1; J: TRBJ2-5; DNA: TGTGCCACCAGTGATCCTTCCGGGACAGCCCAAGAGACCCAGTACTTC; CDR3: CATSDPSGTAQETQYF
size: few; V: TRBV2; D: TRBD1; J: TRBJ2-7; DNA: TGTGCCAGCAGGGGGACAGGGGGTTTATCCTACGAGCAGTACTTC; CDR3: CASRGTGGLSYEQYF
size: .; V: TRBV20-1; D: .; J: TRBJ1-4; DNA: TGCAGTGCTACTTCAGCGTTCCTGACAACTAATGAAAAACTGTTTTTT; CDR3: CSATSAFLTTNEKLFF
size: .; V: TRBV4-2; D: .; J: TRBJ1-1; DNA: TGTGCCAGCAGCCAAGATCCTTTTGGCATGGGTGAAGCTTTCTTT; CDR3: CASSQDPFGMGEAFF
size: few; V: TRBV20-1; D: .; J: TRBJ2-3; DNA: TGCAGTGCTAGAAAGGTTAGCGTCAGGCGCACAGATACGCAGTATTTT; CDR3: CSARKVSVRRTDTQYF
size: few; V: TRBV4-1; D: .; J: TRBJ1-4; DNA: TGCGCCAGCAGCCAACGCCAGGGGAACTCTAATGAAAAACTGTTTTTT; CDR3: CASSQRQGNSNEKLFF
size: .; V: TRBV5-1; D: TRBD1; J: TRBJ2-7; DNA: TGCGCCAGCAGCCTTGGGACAGCGGTTAGCGAGCAGTACTTC; CDR3: CASSLGTAVSEQYF
size: few; V: TRBV20-1; D: .; J: TRBJ2-7; DNA: TGCAGTGCTAGAGTTCTGAGGGAATACGAGCAGTACTTC; CDR3: CSARVLREYEQYF
size: few; V: TRBV6-5; D: TRBD2; J: TRBJ2-5; DNA: TGTGCCAGCAGTTACGGACTAGCGGGAGGGCAAGAGACCCAGTACTTC; CDR3: CASSYGLAGGQETQYF
size: .; V: TRBV28; D: TRBD1; J: TRBJ2-3; DNA: TGTGCCAGCAGCCCACCCCCGGGACAGGGGGACTCAGATACGCAGTATTTT; CDR3: CASSPPPGQGDSDTQYF
size: .; V: TRBV11-2; D: .; J: TRBJ2-2; DNA: TGTGCCAGCAGCTTAGAAACGGGGCTGACCGGGGAGCTGTTTTTT; CDR3: CASSLETGLTGELFF
size: .; V: TRBV6-5; D: .; J: TRBJ1-2; DNA: TGTGCCAGCAGTTTCGACGGACGGAACTATGGCTACACCTTC; CDR3: CASSFDGRNYGYTF
size: few; V: TRBV20-1; D: TRBD1; J: TRBJ2-5; DNA: TGCAGTGCCGGACCGGGACAGGCCACAGAGACCCAGTACTTC; CDR3: CSAGPGQATETQYF
size: .; V: TRBV12-3/TRBV12-4; D: .; J: TRBJ2-7; DNA: TGTGCCAGCACCAAGACTCAGACCTCCTACGAGCAGTACTTC; CDR3: CASTKTQTSYEQYF
size: once; V: TRBV15; D: .; J: TRBJ1-2; DNA: TGTGCCACGGGGGAGGGCCGCCTCACCTTC; CDR3: CATGEGRLTF
size: .; V: TRBV2; D: .; J: TRBJ1-2; DNA: TGTGCCAGCATTGGTCAGCCTTCCTATGGCTACACCTTC; CDR3: CASIGQPSYGYTF
size: few; V: TRBV2; D: TRBD1; J: TRBJ2-3; DNA: TGTGCCAGCAGTGAGGACAGGGCGAGCACAGATACGCAGTATTTT; CDR3: CASSEDRASTDTQYF
size: .; V: TRBV5-1; D: .; J: TRBJ2-5; DNA: TGCGCCAGCAGCTTGGCCGGGCGGGAAGGGCAGTACTTC; CDR3: CASSLAGREGQYF
size: few; V: TRBV28; D: .; J: TRBJ2-5; DNA: TGTGCCAGCACTGACGAGGACAGCGGAGCGCCCCAAGAGACCCAGTACTTC; CDR3: CASTDEDSGAPQETQYF